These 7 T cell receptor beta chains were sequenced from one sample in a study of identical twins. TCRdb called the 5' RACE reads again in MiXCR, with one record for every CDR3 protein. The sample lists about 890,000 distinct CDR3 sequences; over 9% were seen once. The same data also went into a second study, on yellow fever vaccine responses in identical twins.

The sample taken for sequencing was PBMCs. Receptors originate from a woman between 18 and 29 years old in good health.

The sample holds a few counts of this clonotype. The DNA of the CDR3 is TGTGCCAGCTCACCAGAGCTGACGTACAATGAGCAGTTCTTC. Translation: CASSPELTYNEQFF. The chain combines TRBV18 with TRBJ2-1; D unclear. With 2 bases removed from V and 4 bases from J, the gap between germline ends came to 9 bases. From germline, CDR1 is KGHSH and CDR2 LQKENI. CDR3 length equals 14 residues.

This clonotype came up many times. The CDR3 coding sequence is TGCGCCAGCGGGACAGCAACTAATGAAAAACTGTTTTTT. Translated: CASGTATNEKLFF. V gene TRBV5-1 combines with J gene TRBJ1-4; TRBD1 matches 7 bases. The CDR3 extends over 13 amino acids. J gave up 0 bases and V 7 bases, and 0 bases lay outside the gene matches. Germline CDR1 and CDR2: SGHRS and YFSETQ.

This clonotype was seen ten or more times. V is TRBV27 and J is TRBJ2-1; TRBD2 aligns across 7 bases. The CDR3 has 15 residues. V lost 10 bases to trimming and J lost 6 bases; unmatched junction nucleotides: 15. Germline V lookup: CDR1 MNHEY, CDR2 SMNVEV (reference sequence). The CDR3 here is CATRSGGSGLNEQFF. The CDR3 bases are TGTGCCACCCGGTCCGGGGGGAGCGGCCTCAATGAGCAGTTCTTC.

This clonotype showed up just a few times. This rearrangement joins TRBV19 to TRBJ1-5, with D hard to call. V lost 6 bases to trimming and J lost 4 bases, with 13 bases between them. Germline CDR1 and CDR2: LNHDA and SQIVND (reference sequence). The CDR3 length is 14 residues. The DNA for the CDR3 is TGTGCCAGTAGCCTGAAGGGTCTGAATCAGCCCCAGCATTTT. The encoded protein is CASSLKGLNQPQHF.

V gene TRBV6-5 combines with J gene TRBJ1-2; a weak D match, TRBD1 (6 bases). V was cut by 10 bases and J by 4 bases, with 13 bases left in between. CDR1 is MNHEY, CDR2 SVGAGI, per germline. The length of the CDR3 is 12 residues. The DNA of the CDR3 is TGTGCCACTCAGGGACATAGCTATGGCTACACCTTC. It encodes CATQGHSYGYTF.

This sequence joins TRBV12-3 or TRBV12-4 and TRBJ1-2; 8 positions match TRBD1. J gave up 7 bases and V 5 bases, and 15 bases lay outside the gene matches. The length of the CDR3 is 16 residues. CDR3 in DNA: TGTGCCAGCAGTACCCCGGGACAGGTGAATCTTCTTGGCTACACCTTC. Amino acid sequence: CASSTPGQVNLLGYTF.

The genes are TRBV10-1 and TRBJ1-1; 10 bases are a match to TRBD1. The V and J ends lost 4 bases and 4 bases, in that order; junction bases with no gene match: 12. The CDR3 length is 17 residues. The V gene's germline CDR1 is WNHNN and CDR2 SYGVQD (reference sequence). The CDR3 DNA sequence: TGCGCCAGCAGTGCCGGGACAGGGGTGTTTTGGCCCACTGAAGCTTTCTTT. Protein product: CASSAGTGVFWPTEAFF.